A single T cell receptor beta chain is shown here with its context. Germline lookup yields CDR1 SGHRS and CDR2 YFSETQ. The junction had 5 bases not matched to a gene; V was cut back by 2 bases and J by 3 bases. The CDR3 has 15 amino acids. The sample belongs to a study of blood T cell repertoires in COVID-19. Background on the study: Some COVID-19 samples were acute and others convalescent; all came from the United States, Italy and Spain. Sample material is recorded as cDNA or gDNA derived from T cells, B-cell-depleted T cells, or PBMCs.

As handled by the study authors: Researchers report that nucleated cell counts were estimated from reference gene primer amplification. Sequenced by immunoSEQ multiplex PCR; TCRdb stores in-frame clones only, minus some. D and trimming come from the DNA, and the V and J calls and clone size come from that table. The data contain roughly 250,000 clones, 75% to 85% of them seen just once; the ten biggest clones take up roughly 7.4%. This sequence originates from a woman in her 50s with acute or convalescent COVID-19. Material: peripheral blood. The V call is TRBV5-1, the J call TRBJ2-1, with 7 bases fitting TRBD2. CDR3 in DNA: TGCGCCAGCAGCTTTCGCGGGGGAAGCTACAATGAGCAGTTCTTC. Protein product: CASSFRGGSYNEQFF.